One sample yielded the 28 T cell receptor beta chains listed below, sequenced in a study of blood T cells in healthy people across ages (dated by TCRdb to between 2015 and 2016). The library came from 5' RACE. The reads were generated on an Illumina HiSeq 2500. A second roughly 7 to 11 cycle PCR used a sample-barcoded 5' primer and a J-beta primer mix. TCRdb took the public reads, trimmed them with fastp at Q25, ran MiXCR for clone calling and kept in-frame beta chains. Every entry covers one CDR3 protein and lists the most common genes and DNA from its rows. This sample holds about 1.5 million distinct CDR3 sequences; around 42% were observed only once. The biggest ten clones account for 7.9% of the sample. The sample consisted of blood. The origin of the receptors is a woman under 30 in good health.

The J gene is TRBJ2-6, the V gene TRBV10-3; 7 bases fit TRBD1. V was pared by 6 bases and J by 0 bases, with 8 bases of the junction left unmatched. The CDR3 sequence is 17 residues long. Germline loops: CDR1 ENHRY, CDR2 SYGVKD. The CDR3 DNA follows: TGTGCCATCAGACCGGGACAGACGATCTCTGGGGCCAACGTCCTGACTTTC. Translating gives CAIRPGQTISGANVLTF.

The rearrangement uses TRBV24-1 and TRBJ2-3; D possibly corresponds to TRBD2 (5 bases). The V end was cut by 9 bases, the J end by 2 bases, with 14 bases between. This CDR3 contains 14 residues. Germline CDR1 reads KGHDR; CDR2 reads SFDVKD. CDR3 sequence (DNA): TGTGCCACCGAGGTAGGACTTTTCACAGATACGCAGTATTTT. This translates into CATEVGLFTDTQYF.

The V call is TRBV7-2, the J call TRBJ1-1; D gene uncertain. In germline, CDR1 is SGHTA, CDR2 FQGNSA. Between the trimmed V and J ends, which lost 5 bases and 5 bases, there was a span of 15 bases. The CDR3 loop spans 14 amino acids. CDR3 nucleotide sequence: TGTGCCAGCAGCCCCCTCCCTGGGTGGACTGAAGCTTTCTTT. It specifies CASSPLPGWTEAFF.

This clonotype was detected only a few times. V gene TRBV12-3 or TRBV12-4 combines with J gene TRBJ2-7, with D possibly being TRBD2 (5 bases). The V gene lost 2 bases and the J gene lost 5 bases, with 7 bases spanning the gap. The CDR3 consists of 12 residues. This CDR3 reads CASSLFGDEQYF. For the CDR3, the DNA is TGTGCCAGCAGTTTATTCGGGGACGAGCAGTACTTC.

CDR3 bases: TGTGCCAGCAGTCCTCAGACAGGGGGGACCTACAATGAGCAGTTCTTC. It specifies CASSPQTGGTYNEQFF. The chain uses TRBV12-3 or TRBV12-4 and TRBJ2-1; 9 nucleotides align to TRBD1. V lost 5 bases and J lost 2; bases outside the gene matches: 7. This CDR3 spans 16 amino acids.

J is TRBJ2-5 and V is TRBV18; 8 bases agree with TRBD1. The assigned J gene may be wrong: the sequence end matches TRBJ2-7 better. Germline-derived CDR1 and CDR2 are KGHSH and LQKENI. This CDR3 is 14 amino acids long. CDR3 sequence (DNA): TGTGCCAGCTCCCTTGGACAGGGATTGTCCGAGCAGTACTTC. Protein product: CASSLGQGLSEQYF.

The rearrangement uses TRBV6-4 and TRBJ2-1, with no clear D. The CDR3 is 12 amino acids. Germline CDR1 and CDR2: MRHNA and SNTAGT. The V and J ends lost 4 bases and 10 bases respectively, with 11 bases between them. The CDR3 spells CASSVGKGEQFF. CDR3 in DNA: TGTGCCAGCAGTGTGGGGAAAGGGGAGCAGTTCTTC.

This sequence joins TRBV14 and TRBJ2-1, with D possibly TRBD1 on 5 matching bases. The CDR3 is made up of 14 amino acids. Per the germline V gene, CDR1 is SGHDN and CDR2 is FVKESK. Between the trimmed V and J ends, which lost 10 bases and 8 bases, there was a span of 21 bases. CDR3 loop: CATRAWGGPHEQFF. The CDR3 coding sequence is TGTGCCACCCGAGCGTGGGGCGGTCCCCATGAGCAGTTCTTC.

The CDR3 region is CASSFTSTGSHEQFF. For the CDR3, the DNA is TGTGCCAGCAGCTTCACATCGACAGGGAGTCATGAGCAGTTCTTC. V gene TRBV7-9 combines with J gene TRBJ2-1, with TRBD1 identical over 7 bases. Germline V CDR1 and CDR2: SEHNR, FQNEAQ (reference sequence). Trimming took 3 bases from V and 8 from J; bases not matched to a gene: 10. The CDR3 has 15 amino acids.

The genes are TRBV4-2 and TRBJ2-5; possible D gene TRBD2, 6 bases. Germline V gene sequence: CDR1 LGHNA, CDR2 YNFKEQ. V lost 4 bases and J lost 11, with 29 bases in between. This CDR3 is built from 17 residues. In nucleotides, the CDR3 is TGTGCCAGCAGCCCGGAGGGTTTACTAGAATCTGGGGATGAGCAGTACTTC. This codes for CASSPEGLLESGDEQYF.

In DNA form, the CDR3 reads TGCGCCAGCAGTCCTAGCGGGAGGGCTGCAGATACGCAGTATTTT. Translation gives CASSPSGRAADTQYF. This chain links TRBV5-1 with TRBJ2-3; TRBD2 matches 12 bases. Germline assignment: CDR1 SGHRS and CDR2 YFSETQ. CDR3 length equals 15 residues. V lost 5 bases to trimming and J lost 4 bases; unmatched junction nucleotides: 5.

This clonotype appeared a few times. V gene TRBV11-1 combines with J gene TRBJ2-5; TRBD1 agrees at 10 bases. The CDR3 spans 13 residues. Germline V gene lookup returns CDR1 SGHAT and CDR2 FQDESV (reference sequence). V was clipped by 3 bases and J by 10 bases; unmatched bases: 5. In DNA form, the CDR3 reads TGTGCCAGCAGCTTTGGGGACAGGGGAGACCAGTACTTC. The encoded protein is CASSFGDRGDQYF.

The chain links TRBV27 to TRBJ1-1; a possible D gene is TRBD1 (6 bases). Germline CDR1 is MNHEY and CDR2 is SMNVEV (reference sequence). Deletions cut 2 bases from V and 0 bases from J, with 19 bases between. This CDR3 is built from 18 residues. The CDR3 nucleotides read TGTGCCAGCAGTTTAAAGTCCGGACAGTTGAGCATGAACACTGAAGCTTTCTTT. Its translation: CASSLKSGQLSMNTEAFF.

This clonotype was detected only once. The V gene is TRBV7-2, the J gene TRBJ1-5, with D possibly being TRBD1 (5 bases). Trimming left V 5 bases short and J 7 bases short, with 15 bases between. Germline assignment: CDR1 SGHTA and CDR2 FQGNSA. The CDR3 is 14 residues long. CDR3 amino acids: CASSPERGKQPQHF. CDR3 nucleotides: TGTGCCAGCAGCCCAGAAAGGGGTAAGCAGCCCCAGCATTTT. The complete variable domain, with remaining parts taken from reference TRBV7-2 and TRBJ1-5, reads GAGVSQSPSNKVTEKGKDVELRCDPISGHTALYWYRQSLGQGLEFLIYFQGNSAPDKSGLPSDRFSAERTGGSVSTLTIQRTQQEDSAVYLCASSPERGKQPQHFGDGTRLSIL.

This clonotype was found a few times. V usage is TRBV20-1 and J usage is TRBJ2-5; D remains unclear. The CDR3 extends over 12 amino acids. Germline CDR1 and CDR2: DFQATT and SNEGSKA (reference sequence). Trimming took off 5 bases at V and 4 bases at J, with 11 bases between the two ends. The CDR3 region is CSAFGRRETQYF. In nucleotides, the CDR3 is TGCAGTGCTTTTGGGCGACGAGAGACCCAGTACTTC.

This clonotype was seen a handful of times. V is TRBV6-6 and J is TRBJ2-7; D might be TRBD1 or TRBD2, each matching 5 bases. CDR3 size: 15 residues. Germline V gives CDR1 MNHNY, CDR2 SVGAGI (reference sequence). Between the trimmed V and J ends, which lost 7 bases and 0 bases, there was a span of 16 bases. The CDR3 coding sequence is TGTGCCAGCACCTTAGGGACCGGCACCTCCTACGAGCAGTACTTC. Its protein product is CASTLGTGTSYEQYF.

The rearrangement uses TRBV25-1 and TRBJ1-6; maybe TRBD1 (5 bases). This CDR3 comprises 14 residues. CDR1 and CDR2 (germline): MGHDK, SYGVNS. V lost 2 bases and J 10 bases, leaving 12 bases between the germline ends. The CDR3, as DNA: TGTGCCAGCAGTGAACCGGGGAGGGGATCACCCCTCCACTTT. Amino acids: CASSEPGRGSPLHF.

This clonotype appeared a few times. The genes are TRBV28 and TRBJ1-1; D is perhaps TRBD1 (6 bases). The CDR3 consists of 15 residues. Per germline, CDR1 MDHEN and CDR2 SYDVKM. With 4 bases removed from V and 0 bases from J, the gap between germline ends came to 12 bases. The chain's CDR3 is CASSSPGGLNTEAFF. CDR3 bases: TGTGCCAGCAGTTCTCCCGGGGGCTTGAACACTGAAGCTTTCTTT.

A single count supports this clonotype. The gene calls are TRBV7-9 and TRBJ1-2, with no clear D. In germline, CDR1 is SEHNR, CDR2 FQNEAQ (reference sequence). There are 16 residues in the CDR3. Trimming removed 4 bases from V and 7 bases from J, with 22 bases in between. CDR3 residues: CASSSSGSKWLGGYTF. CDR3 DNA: TGTGCCAGCAGCTCCTCCGGATCAAAGTGGCTCGGTGGCTACACCTTC.

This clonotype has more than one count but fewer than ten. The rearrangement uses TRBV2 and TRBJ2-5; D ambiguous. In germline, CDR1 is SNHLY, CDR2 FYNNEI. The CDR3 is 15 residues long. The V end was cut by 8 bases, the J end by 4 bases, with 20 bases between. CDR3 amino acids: CASVGLDTPRETQYF. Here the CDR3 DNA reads TGTGCCAGCGTTGGGCTAGACACACCTCGAGAGACCCAGTACTTC.

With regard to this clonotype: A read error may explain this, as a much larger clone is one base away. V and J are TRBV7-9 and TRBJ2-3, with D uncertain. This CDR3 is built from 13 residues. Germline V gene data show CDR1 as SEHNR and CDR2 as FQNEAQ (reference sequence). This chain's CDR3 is CASSPKGPDTRYF. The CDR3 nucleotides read TGTGCCAGCAGCCCAAAAGGCCCAGATACGCGGTATTTT.

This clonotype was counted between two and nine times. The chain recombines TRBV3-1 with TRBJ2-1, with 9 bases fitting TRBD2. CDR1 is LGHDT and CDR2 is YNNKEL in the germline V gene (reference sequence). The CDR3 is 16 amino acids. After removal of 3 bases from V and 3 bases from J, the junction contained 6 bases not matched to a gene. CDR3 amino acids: CASSQVAGADYNEQFF. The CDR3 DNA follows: TGTGCCAGCAGCCAGGTAGCGGGGGCCGACTACAATGAGCAGTTCTTC.

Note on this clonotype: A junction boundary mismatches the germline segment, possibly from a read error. CDR3 sequence reads: CASSLGLAGRSSDNEQFF. The CDR3 DNA follows: TGTGCCAGCAGCTTGGGACTAGCGGGGCGAAGCTCCGACAATGAGCAGTTCTTC. The V and J genes are TRBV5-8 and TRBJ2-1; TRBD2 agrees at 11 bases. Germline lookup yields CDR1 SGHTS and CDR2 YDEGEE. The CDR3 is 18 residues long.

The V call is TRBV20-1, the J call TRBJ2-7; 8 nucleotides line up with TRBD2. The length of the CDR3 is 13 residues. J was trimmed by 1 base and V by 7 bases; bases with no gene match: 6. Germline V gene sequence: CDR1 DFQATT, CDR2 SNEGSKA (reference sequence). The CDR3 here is CSDRASGSYEQYF. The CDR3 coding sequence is TGCAGTGATAGGGCTAGCGGGTCCTACGAGCAGTACTTC.

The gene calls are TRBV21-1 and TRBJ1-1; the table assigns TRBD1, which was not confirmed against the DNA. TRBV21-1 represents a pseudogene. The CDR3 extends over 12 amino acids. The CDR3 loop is CASSRRQAGAFF. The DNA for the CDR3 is TGTGCCAGCAGCAGGAGACAGGCTGGAGCTTTCTTT.

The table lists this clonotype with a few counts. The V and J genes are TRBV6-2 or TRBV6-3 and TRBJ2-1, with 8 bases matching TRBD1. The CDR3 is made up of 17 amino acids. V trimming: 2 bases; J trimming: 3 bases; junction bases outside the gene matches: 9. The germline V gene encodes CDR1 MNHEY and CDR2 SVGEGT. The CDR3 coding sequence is TGTGCCAGCAGTTACCCGGCATGGGACAGGATCTACAATGAGCAGTTCTTC. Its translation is CASSYPAWDRIYNEQFF.

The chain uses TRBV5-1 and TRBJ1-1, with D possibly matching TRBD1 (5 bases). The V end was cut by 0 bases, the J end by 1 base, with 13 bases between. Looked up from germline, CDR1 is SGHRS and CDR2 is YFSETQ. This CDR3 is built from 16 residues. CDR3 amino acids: CASSLAGGGWNTEAFF. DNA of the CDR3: TGCGCCAGCAGCTTGGCCGGGGGGGGATGGAACACTGAAGCTTTCTTT.

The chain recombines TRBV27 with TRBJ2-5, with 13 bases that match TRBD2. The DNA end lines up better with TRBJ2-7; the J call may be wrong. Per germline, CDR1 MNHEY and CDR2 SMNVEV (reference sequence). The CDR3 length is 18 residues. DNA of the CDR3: TGTGCCAGCAGCCCGGGACTAGCGGGAATGGCCCGTGTGTACGAGCAGTACTTC. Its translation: CASSPGLAGMARVYEQYF.